These T cell receptor beta chains were read from a single sample in a study of T cell repertoires in aging, cancer and after chemotherapy. In TCRdb, the multiplex PCR reads were re-called with MiXCR into one record per CDR3 protein. This sample yields 4,500 to 7,000 distinct CDR3 sequences, of which around 42% are seen a single time; roughly 48% belongs to the top ten. The sequenced sample consisted of blood. These receptors were obtained from a human donor in good health. CDR3s include the opening cysteine and the closing phenylalanine or tryptophan. Fields, in order: J gene, V gene, CDR3 protein.

j_gene: TRBJ2-5; v_gene: TRBV30; CDR3aa: CAWSVGTRLGVLGAVMKTQYF
j_gene: TRBJ1-1; v_gene: TRBV27; CDR3aa: CASSPTLFAMNTEAFF
j_gene: TRBJ2-2; v_gene: TRBV27; CDR3aa: CASRYLRGELFF
j_gene: TRBJ1-4; v_gene: TRBV12-3/TRBV12-4; CDR3aa: CASSLSGKLFF
j_gene: TRBJ1-1; v_gene: TRBV11-1; CDR3aa: CASSLSLGTGYEAFF
j_gene: TRBJ1-6; v_gene: TRBV6-5; CDR3aa: CASSYSTFRVQTGALHF
j_gene: TRBJ1-6; v_gene: TRBV5-4; CDR3aa: CASSLFSSYNSPLHF
j_gene: TRBJ2-2; v_gene: TRBV6-5; CDR3aa: CASSFRPDRLNAGELFF
j_gene: TRBJ2-3; v_gene: TRBV11-1; CDR3aa: CASSPRTGGEFVTDTQYF
j_gene: TRBJ2-4; v_gene: TRBV7-2; CDR3aa: CASSSLFTGLAKNIQYF
j_gene: TRBJ2-1; v_gene: TRBV19; CDR3aa: CASSMSIGGRSYNEQFF
j_gene: TRBJ1-1; v_gene: TRBV11-1; CDR3aa: CASSQKTDRSTFEAFF
j_gene: TRBJ1-1; v_gene: TRBV19; CDR3aa: CATRDIRSEAFF
j_gene: TRBJ1-3; v_gene: TRBV30; CDR3aa: CAWSVTASGNTIYF
j_gene: TRBJ2-7; v_gene: TRBV7-6; CDR3aa: CASSLHAAYEQYF
j_gene: TRBJ2-2; v_gene: TRBV10-3; CDR3aa: CAISELNPGDTGELFF
j_gene: TRBJ1-6; v_gene: TRBV19; CDR3aa: CASSIGASWGNSPLHF
j_gene: TRBJ1-2; v_gene: TRBV13; CDR3aa: CASSYELGSNYGYTF
j_gene: TRBJ2-5; v_gene: TRBV12-3/TRBV12-4; CDR3aa: CASSLAGGLETQYF
j_gene: TRBJ1-1; v_gene: TRBV18; CDR3aa: CASSPPGASLYIGGNTEAFF
j_gene: TRBJ2-2; v_gene: TRBV24-1; CDR3aa: CATSDLRETGELFF
j_gene: TRBJ1-6; v_gene: TRBV6-5; CDR3aa: CASTLTGDNSPLHF
j_gene: TRBJ2-3; v_gene: TRBV20-1; CDR3aa: CSARDARGQRSTDTQYF
j_gene: TRBJ1-1; v_gene: TRBV27; CDR3aa: CASCCGASGGSEAFF
j_gene: TRBJ2-5; v_gene: TRBV7-6; CDR3aa: CASSSALQGAWETQYF
j_gene: TRBJ2-5; v_gene: TRBV12-3/TRBV12-4; CDR3aa: CASSLVAGGKETQYF